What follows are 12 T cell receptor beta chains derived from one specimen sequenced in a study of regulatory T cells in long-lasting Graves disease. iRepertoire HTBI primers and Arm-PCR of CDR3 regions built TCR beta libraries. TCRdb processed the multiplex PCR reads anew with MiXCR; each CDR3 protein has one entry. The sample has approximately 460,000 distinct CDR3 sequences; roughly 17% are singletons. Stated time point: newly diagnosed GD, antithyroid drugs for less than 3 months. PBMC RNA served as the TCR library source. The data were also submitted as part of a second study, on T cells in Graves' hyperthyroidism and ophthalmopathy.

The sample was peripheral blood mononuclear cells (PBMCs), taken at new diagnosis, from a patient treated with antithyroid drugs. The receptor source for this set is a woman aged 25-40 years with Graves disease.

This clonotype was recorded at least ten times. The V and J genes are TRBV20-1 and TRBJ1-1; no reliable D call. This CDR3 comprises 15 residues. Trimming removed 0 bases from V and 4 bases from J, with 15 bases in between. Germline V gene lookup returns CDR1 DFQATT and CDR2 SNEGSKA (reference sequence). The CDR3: CSARDLRELGTEAFF. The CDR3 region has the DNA TGCAGTGCTAGAGATCTGAGGGAATTGGGCACTGAAGCTTTCTTT.

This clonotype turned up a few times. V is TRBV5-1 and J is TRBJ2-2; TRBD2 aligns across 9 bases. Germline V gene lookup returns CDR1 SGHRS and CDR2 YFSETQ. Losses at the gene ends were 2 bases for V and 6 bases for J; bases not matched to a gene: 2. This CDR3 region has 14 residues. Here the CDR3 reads CASSFSGSAGELFF. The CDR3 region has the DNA TGCGCCAGCAGCTTTAGCGGGAGCGCCGGGGAGCTGTTTTTT.

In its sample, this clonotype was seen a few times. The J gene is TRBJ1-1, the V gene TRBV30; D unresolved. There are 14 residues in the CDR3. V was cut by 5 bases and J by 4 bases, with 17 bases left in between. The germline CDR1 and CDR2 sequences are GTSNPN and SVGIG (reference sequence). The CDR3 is CAWLPILGSTEAFF. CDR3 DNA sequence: TGTGCCTGGCTGCCAATTCTGGGGAGCACTGAAGCTTTCTTT.

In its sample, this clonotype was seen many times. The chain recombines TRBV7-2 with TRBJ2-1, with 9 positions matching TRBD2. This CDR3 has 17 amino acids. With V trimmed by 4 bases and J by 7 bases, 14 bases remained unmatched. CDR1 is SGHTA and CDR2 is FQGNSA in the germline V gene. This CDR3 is CASSSPPGTSLWNEQFF. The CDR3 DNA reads TGTGCCAGCAGCTCCCCACCCGGGACTAGCCTATGGAATGAGCAGTTCTTC.

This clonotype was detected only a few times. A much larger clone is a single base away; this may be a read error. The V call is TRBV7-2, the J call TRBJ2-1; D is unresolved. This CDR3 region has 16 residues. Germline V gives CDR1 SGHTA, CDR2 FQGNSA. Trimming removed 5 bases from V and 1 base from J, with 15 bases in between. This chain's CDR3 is CASSTRGIGSYNEQFF. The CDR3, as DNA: TGTGCCAGCAGCACCCGAGGTATAGGGTCCTACAATGAGCAGTTCTTC.

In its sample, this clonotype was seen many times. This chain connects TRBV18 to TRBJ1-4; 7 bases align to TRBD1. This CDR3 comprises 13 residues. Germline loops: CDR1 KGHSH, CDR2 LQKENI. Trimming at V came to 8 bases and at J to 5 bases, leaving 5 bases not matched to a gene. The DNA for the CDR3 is TGTGCCAGCAGTTCGACAGGGAATGAAAAACTGTTTTTT. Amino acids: CASSSTGNEKLFF.

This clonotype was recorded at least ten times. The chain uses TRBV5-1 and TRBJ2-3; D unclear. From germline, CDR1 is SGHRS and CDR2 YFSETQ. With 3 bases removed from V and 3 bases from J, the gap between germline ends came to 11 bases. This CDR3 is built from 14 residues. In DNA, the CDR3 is TGCGCCAGCAGCTCGGAAAGGGCAACAGATACGCAGTATTTT. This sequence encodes CASSSERATDTQYF.

CDR3 sequence: CASRVLSMAGELFF. CDR3 coding DNA: TGTGCCAGCAGGGTTCTCAGCATGGCCGGGGAGCTGTTTTTT. This chain links TRBV12-3 or TRBV12-4 with TRBJ2-2; D is unclear. There are 14 residues in the CDR3. The V and J ends lost 6 bases and 6 bases respectively, with 14 bases between them.

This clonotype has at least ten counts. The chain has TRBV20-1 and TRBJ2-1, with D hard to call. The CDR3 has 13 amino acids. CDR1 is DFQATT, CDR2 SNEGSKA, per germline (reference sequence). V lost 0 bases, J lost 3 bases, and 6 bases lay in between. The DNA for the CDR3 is TGCAGTGCTAGAGAGGCGCTCTACAATGAGCAGTTCTTC. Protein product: CSAREALYNEQFF.

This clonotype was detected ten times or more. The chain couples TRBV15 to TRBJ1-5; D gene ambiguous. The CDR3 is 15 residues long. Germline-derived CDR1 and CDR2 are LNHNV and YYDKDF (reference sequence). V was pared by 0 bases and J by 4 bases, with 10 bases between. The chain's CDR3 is CATSRDPQKNQPQHF. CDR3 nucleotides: TGTGCCACCAGCAGAGATCCCCAGAAAAATCAGCCCCAGCATTTT.

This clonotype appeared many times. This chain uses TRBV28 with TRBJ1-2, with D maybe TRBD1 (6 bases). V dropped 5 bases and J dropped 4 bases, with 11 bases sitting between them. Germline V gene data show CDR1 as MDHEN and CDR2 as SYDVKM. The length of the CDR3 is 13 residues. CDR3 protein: CASSRRGAYGYTF. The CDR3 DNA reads TGTGCCAGCAGTCGCCGGGGGGCCTATGGCTACACCTTC.

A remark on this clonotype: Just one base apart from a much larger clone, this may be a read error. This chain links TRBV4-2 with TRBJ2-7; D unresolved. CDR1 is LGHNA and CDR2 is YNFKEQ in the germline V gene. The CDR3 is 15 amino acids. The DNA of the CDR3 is TGTGCCAGCAGCCAAGATCGGAGCATAAACTACGGGCAGTACTTC. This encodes CASSQDRSINYGQYF.